These T cell receptor beta chains were read from a single sample in a study of OX40 agonist ivuxolimab in advanced cancers. Sequencing used immunoSEQ multiplex PCR; TCRdb keeps in-frame clones, though not all of them. Here the sample spans 98,000 or so clones, approximately 95% being singletons. The specimen comprised CD4+ or CD8+ T cells sorted from blood, sampled in a trial of the OX40 agonist ivuxolimab. The origin of the receptors is an adult with an advanced solid tumor such as melanoma, head and neck, liver or kidney cancer. CDR3s include the opening cysteine and the closing phenylalanine or tryptophan. A D gene is named only where the DNA matches it firmly. Expanded clones get a size class; other rows say once, few or many, or leave the size out.

>NA|NA|TRBV29-1|TRBJ1-2
TGCAGCGTTGAAATGGTTGGTGGTGGCTACACCTTC
CSVEMVGGGYTF
>NA|NA|TRBV4-3|TRBJ2-5
TGCGCCAGCAGCCAGTCCCACCGGGCCCCCGGACGGGAGACCCAGTACTTC
CASSQSHRAPGRETQYF
>NA|NA|TRBV29-1|TRBJ2-3
TGCAGCGAAAGCAGGCGAAATCCAGATACGCAGTATTTT
CSESRRNPDTQYF
>TRBD1|NA|TRBV7-8|TRBJ1-4
TGTGCCAGCAGCTCTACAGGGGGGGCTAATGAAAAACTGTTTTTT
CASSSTGGANEKLFF
>NA|NA|TRBV2|TRBJ2-3
TGTGCCAGCAGTCGCACCCAGTCCACAGATACGCAGTATTTT
CASSRTQSTDTQYF
>TRBD2|NA|TRBV10-3|TRBJ2-7
TGTGCCATCAGTGACCCAGGGAGACCGGGGGGGTTCGATTCCGAGCAGTACTTC
CAISDPGRPGGFDSEQYF
>NA|NA|TRBV7-8|TRBJ2-7
TGTGCCAGCAGCTTAGGCAGTCAAGGTTACGAGCAGTACTTC
CASSLGSQGYEQYF
>TRBD1|NA|TRBV19|TRBJ1-2
TGTGCCAGTAGTCAACAGGGGCCCAATAACTATGGCTACACCTTC
CASSQQGPNNYGYTF
>TRBD2|NA|TRBV28|TRBJ2-5
TGTGCCAGCAGCGGAAGGGGGCCCTGGGCTAGCGGGAGCTTTAGGAAGGGGGAGACCCAGTACTTC
CASSGRGPWASGSFRKGETQYF
>NA|NA|TRBV6-4|TRBJ1-6
TGTGCCAGCAGTGACCAGGTAGGGTCACCCCTCCACTTT
CASSDQVGSPLHF
>TRBD1|NA|TRBV4-1|TRBJ2-1
TGCGCCAGCAGCGGAGGACAGGGGTTAGGTGAGCAGTTCTTC
CASSGGQGLGEQFF
>NA|few|TRBV30|TRBJ1-5
TGTGCCTGGAGCTATAGCAATCAGCCCCAGCATTTT
CAWSYSNQPQHF
>TRBD2|NA|TRBV9|TRBJ2-3
TGTGCCAGCAGCTTAGCGGGGACCACAGATACGCAGTATTTT
CASSLAGTTDTQYF
>TRBD2|NA|TRBV7-2|TRBJ2-5
TGTGCCAGCAGCTTCCGGACTAGCGGGGGCGCCCAGTACTTC
CASSFRTSGGAQYF
>NA|NA|TRBV7-9|TRBJ2-7
TGTGCCAGCAGCTTAGTATGGACCCCAGCCTACGAGCAGTACTTC
CASSLVWTPAYEQYF
>NA|few|TRBV7-2|TRBJ1-6
TGTGCCAGCAGCTCAAATAATTCACCCCTCCACTTT
CASSSNNSPLHF
>NA|NA|TRBV11-2|TRBJ2-4
TGTGCCAGCAGCCCGGGTGTAGCAAACATTCAGTACTTC
CASSPGVANIQYF
>TRBD1|NA|TRBV10-3|TRBJ2-6
TGTGCCACCGGGACAGAGGGGAGCTCTGGGGCCAACGTCCTGACTTTC
CATGTEGSSGANVLTF